This T cell receptor beta chain came from a study of T-cell memory formation after mild COVID-19. Overall study: Clusters of TCRs were largely donor specific. Regarding the study as a whole: There were some responding clones in pre-infection memory, which suggested that cross-reactive memory had joined.

About this clonotype itself: No antigen is known for it.

One entry per CDR3 protein results from TCRdb running MiXCR on the 5' RACE reads. The data hold about 13,000 distinct CDR3 sequences, with around 15% observed a single time. The CDR3 sequence is 13 residues long. V lost 6 bases to trimming and J lost 0 bases, with 5 bases between them. CDR1 is MNHEY, CDR2 SVGAGI, per germline. V is TRBV6-5 and J is TRBJ2-2; D is unresolved. The material sequenced was PBMCs or a T cell subset sorted from them (not recorded which). This TCR was recovered from a man between 18 and 35 years old who had mild COVID-19 (a few samples of this study predate the infection). Cell type and time point are not known. The CDR3 is CASSLTNTGELFF. DNA of the CDR3: TGTGCCAGCAGCCTAACGAACACCGGGGAGCTGTTTTTT.